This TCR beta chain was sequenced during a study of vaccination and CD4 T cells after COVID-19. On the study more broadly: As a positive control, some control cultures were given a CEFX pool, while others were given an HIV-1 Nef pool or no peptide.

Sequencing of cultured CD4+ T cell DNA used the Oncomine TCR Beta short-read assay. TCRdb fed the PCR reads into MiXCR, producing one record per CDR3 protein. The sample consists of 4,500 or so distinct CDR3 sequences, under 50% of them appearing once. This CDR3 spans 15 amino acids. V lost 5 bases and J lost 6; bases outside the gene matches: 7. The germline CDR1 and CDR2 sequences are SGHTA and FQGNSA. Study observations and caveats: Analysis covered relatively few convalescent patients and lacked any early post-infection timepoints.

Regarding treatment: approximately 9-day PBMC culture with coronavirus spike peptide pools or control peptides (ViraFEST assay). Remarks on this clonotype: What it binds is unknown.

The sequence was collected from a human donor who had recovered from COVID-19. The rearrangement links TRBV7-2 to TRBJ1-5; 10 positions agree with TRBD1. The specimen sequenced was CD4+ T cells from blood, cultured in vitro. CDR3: CASSQDRGLGQPQHF. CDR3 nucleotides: TGTGCCAGCAGCCAGGACAGGGGGTTGGGTCAGCCCCAGCATTTT.